This T cell receptor beta chain was found in a study of T cell responses to AZD1222 COVID-19 vaccine. Study results and limitations: Scientists sampled the repertoires only once the peak T cell response had passed. An increase in Spike-specific TCR breadth and depth was observed after two AZD1222 doses.

V lost 6 bases, J lost 0 bases, and 12 bases lay in between. CDR1 is SQVTM and CDR2 is ANQGSEA in the germline V gene. The CDR3 loop spans 15 amino acids. In the case of this clone: Its antigen is unidentified.

Sequenced by immunoSEQ multiplex PCR; TCRdb stores in-frame clones only, minus some. The sample yields about 130,000 clones, around 87% seen once. The chain combines TRBV29-1 with TRBJ2-6; D gene uncertain. This TCR came from an adult in good health. The sample was peripheral blood, taken on day 0 of AZD1222 vaccination. Written as DNA, the CDR3 is TGCAGCGTGCTTTCGGGCATCTCTGGGGCCAACGTCCTGACTTTC. This translates into CSVLSGISGANVLTF.